These T cell receptor beta chains were read from a single sample in a study of shared clonotypes between healthy human individuals. Only in-frame clones appear in the TCRdb table, and some are missing; sequencing was by immunoSEQ multiplex PCR. Of about 710,000 clones listed, roughly 72% are singletons. The specimen sequenced was memory CD4+ T cells sorted from blood. All receptors come from a woman aged 25 to 45 in good health. CDR3s include the opening cysteine and the closing phenylalanine or tryptophan. Fields, in order: D gene, V gene, clone size, J gene, CDR3 DNA, CDR3 protein. D genes are given only for firm matches. Only part of the rows carry a size: once, few, many, or a class if the clone is expanded.

>NA|TRBV6-5|NA|TRBJ2-1
TGTGCCAGCAGTGCCGAGTTCTACAATGAGCAGTTCTTC
CASSAEFYNEQFF
>TRBD2|TRBV2|NA|TRBJ2-1
TGTGCCATCACTCTCCCCCCTGGCGGGAGGGCCCAGTTCTTC
CAITLPPGGRAQFF
>NA|TRBV6-5|few|TRBJ1-1
TGTGCCAGCAGATTGGACAGCCCAAACACTGAAGCTTTCTTT
CASRLDSPNTEAFF
>TRBD1|TRBV5-1|once|TRBJ1-4
TGCGCCAGCAGCTTGGCCACAACCGGGACAGGGGAGGAAAAACTGTTTTTT
CASSLATTGTGEEKLFF
>TRBD1|TRBV30|NA|TRBJ2-4
TGTGCCTGGAAGGACAGGGGCAAAAACATTCAGTACTTC
CAWKDRGKNIQYF
>TRBD1|TRBV2|NA|TRBJ1-5
TGTGCCAGCAGTTACCTGACAGGGAGAGGCAATCAGCCCCAGCATTTT
CASSYLTGRGNQPQHF
>TRBD1|TRBV19|NA|TRBJ1-2
TGTGCCAGTAGTATCAGCGACAGGGACTATGGCTACACCTTC
CASSISDRDYGYTF
>NA|TRBV4-1|NA|TRBJ2-2
TGCGCCAGCAGCCGGAACCCGGAACAAGGGGAGCTGTTTTTT
CASSRNPEQGELFF
>TRBD2|TRBV29-1|NA|TRBJ2-1
TGCAGCGTTGTCGGCCTCTTAGCGGGAGTGGGGAACAATGAGCAGTTCTTC
CSVVGLLAGVGNNEQFF
>NA|TRBV6-6|NA|TRBJ1-5
TGTGCCAGCAGTTACTCAGGGGTTCGGCAGCCCCAGCATTTT
CASSYSGVRQPQHF